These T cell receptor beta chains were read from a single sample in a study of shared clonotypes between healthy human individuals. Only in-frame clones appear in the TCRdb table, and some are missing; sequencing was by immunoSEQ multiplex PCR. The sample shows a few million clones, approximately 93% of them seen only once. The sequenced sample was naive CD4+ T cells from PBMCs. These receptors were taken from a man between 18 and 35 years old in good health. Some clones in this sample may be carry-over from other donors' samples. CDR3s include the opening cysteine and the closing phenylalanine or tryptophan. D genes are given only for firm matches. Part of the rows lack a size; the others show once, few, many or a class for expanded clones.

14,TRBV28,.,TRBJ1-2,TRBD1,CASSLPGTAYGYTF,TGTGCCAGCAGTTTACCTGGGACAGCCTATGGCTACACCTTC
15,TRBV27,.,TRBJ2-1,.,CASRIGGSSYNEQFF,TGTGCCAGCAGGATAGGGGGGAGCTCCTACAATGAGCAGTTCTTC
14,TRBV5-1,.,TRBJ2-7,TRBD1,CASSIRRDSYEQYF,TGCGCCAGCAGCATTCGACGGGACAGCTACGAGCAGTACTTC
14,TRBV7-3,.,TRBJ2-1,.,CASSLTTENNEQFF,TGTGCCAGCAGCTTAACCACAGAAAACAATGAGCAGTTCTTC
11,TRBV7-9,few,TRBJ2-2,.,CASGNTGELFF,TGTGCCAGCGGAAACACCGGGGAGCTGTTTTTT
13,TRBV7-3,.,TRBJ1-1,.,CASSANREQEAFF,TGTGCCAGCAGCGCAAACCGGGAGCAAGAAGCTTTCTTT
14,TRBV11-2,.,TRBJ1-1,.,CASSSIRGATEAFF,TGTGCCAGCAGTTCCATTCGCGGGGCCACTGAAGCTTTCTTT
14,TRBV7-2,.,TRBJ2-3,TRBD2,CASSKLAGGDTQYF,TGTGCCAGCAGCAAACTAGCGGGAGGGGATACGCAGTATTTT
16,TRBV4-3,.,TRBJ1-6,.,CASSHSYRAYNSPLHF,TGCGCCAGCAGCCATTCCTACAGGGCCTATAATTCACCCCTCCACTTT
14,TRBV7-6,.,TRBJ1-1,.,CASSLEGIGREAFF,TGTGCCAGCAGCTTAGAAGGGATTGGGCGTGAAGCTTTCTTT
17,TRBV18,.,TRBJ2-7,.,CASSPQKGGQLPYEQYF,TGTGCCAGCTCACCACAAAAGGGGGGACAGCTCCCCTACGAGCAGTACTTC
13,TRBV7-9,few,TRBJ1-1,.,CASSQMASFEAFF,TGTGCCAGCAGCCAGATGGCATCCTTTGAAGCTTTCTTT
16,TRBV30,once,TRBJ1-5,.,CAWSPRGAVSNQPQHF,TGTGCCTGGAGTCCCCGGGGAGCCGTTAGCAATCAGCCCCAGCATTTT
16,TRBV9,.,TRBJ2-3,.,CASSVAGGEPTDTQYF,TGTGCCAGCAGCGTAGCTGGTGGGGAACCCACAGATACGCAGTATTTT
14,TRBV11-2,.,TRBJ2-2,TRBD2,CASSTPGGAGELFF,TGTGCCAGCAGCACCCCCGGGGGGGCCGGGGAGCTGTTTTTT
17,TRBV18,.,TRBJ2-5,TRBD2,CASSPPMRLAGAETQYF,TGTGCCAGCTCACCACCAATGAGACTAGCGGGAGCTGAGACCCAGTACTTC
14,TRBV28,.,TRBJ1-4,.,CASNPPRANEKLFF,TGTGCCAGCAATCCCCCTAGGGCTAATGAAAAACTGTTTTTT
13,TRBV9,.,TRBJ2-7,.,CASSVAYGYEQYF,TGTGCCAGCAGCGTAGCTTACGGCTACGAGCAGTACTTC
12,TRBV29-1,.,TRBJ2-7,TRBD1,CSVVTGAYEQYF,TGCAGCGTTGTCACAGGGGCCTACGAGCAGTACTTC
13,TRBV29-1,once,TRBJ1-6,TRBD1,CSVSTGMGSPLHF,TGCAGCGTGTCGACAGGGATGGGGTCACCCCTCCACTTT
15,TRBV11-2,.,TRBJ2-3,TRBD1,CASSRDRVRTDTQYF,TGTGCCAGCAGCCGGGACAGGGTTCGTACAGATACGCAGTATTTT
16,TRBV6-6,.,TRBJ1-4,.,CASSYPWGVGDEKLFF,TGTGCCAGCAGTTACCCCTGGGGGGTTGGGGATGAAAAACTGTTTTTT